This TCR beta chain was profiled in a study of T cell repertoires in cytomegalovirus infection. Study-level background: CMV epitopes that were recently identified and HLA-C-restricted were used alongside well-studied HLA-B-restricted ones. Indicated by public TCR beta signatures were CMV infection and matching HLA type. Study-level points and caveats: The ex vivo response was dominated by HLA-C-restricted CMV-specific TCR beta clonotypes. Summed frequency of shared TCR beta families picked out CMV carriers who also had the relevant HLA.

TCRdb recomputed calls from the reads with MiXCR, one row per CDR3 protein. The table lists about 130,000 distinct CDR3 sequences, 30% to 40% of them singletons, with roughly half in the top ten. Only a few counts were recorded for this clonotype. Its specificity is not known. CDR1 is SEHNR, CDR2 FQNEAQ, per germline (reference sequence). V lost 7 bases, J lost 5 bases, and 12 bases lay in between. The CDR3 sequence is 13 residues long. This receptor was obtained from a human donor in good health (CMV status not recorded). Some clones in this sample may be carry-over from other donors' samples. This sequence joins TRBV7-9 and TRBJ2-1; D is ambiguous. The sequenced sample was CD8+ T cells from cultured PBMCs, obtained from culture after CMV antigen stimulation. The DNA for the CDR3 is TGTGCCAGCACCAAGCATTACAACAATGAGCAGTTCTTC. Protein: CASTKHYNNEQFF.